The clone carrying this TCR beta chain occurred a few times. Its antigen is not identified. The data belong to a study of vaccination effects on CD4 cells after COVID-19. Looking at the study overall: Subjects were given two BNT162b2 or mRNA-1273 vaccine doses.

Germline values: CDR1 SGDLS, CDR2 YYNGEE. The V end was cut by 0 bases, the J end by 1 base, with 13 bases between. This CDR3 comprises 17 residues. Using immunoSEQ multiplex PCR, the repertoire was profiled, and TCRdb retains in-frame clones only, with some absent. The sample holds 77,000 or so clones, about 78% seen once. Sequencing followed a ViraFEST assay step that expanded antigen-specific CD4+ T cells with viral peptide pools. Scientists isolated CD4+ T cells after a roughly 9-day culture period ended. Among the vaccine recipients, none had a prior SARS-CoV-2 infection, and nucleocapsid antibodies were negative. At days 3 and 7, half of the medium was exchanged for IL-2 medium.

The TCR comes from a human donor who received a COVID-19 vaccine. The sample was CD4+ T cells from PBMCs cultured with SARS-CoV-2 spike peptides, taken before COVID-19 vaccination. The gene calls are TRBV9 and TRBJ2-2, with D perhaps TRBD1 (5 bases). CDR3 loop: CASSVDSQGWNTGELFF. The CDR3 nucleotides are TGTGCCAGCAGCGTAGATTCCCAGGGTTGGAACACCGGGGAGCTGTTTTTT.